A selection of T cell receptor beta chains follows, all from one sample in a study of post-analysis software for immune sequencing data. MiXCR, run by TCRdb on the PCR reads, gives a single entry per CDR3 protein. Here the sample spans fewer than 850,000 distinct CDR3 sequences, 25% to 30% being singletons. Sequenced sample: blood. Receptors were obtained from a girl aged 5 to 17 with multiple sclerosis. Both conserved end residues are part of each CDR3. The order of the fields is CDR3 DNA, CDR3 protein, clone size, CDR3 length, V gene, J gene, D gene. A D gene is named only where the DNA matches it firmly. A row's size may be missing; if present it is once, few, many or a size class.

TGTGCCAGCAGCTTGGCGCTGGGGGTCGATCAGCCCCAGCATTTT	CASSLALGVDQPQHF	.	15	TRBV7-2	TRBJ1-5	.
TGTGCCAGCAGCATGGGACGGTCTGAAGCTTTCTTT	CASSMGRSEAFF	few	12	TRBV7-9	TRBJ1-1	.
TGTGCCAGCAGTGCCGGGCAGGCTTCCTACGAGCAGTACTTC	CASSAGQASYEQYF	few	14	TRBV2	TRBJ2-7	.
TGCAGTGCTAGAGATCGGACTCCACCTGGAGAGCAGTACTTC	CSARDRTPPGEQYF	many	14	TRBV20-1	TRBJ2-7	.
TGTGCCAGCAGCCCCCCGGGACAGAGAAACTATGGCTACACCTTC	CASSPPGQRNYGYTF	few	15	TRBV7-2	TRBJ1-2	TRBD1
TGTGCCAGCAGTGAAGACGATACGCAGTATTTT	CASSEDDTQYF	.	11	TRBV6-1	TRBJ2-3	.
TGCAGTGCTCAAACCCCTGTTGACAATCAGCCCCAGCATTTT	CSAQTPVDNQPQHF	few	14	TRBV20-1	TRBJ1-5	.
TGTGCCAGCAGACACCCGGAGCGGCGCATCACTGAAGCTTTCTTT	CASRHPERRITEAFF	few	15	TRBV28	TRBJ1-1	.
TGTGCCATCAGTGAGTCAGTGGAAGCCTATGGCTACACCTTC	CAISESVEAYGYTF	few	14	TRBV10-3	TRBJ1-2	.
TGCAGTGCTCCCACGAAACTATCCACCGGGACTAGCGGGAGTAATACGCAGTATTTT	CSAPTKLSTGTSGSNTQYF	few	19	TRBV20-1	TRBJ2-3	TRBD2
TGTGCCAGCAGTCCATTGGACAGGGCAGGCGAGCAGTACTTC	CASSPLDRAGEQYF	many	14	TRBV27	TRBJ2-7	TRBD1
TGTGCCAGCAGCCGAAGGGTTGAGGACTATGGCTACACCTTC	CASSRRVEDYGYTF	.	14	TRBV12-3/TRBV12-4	TRBJ1-2	.
TGTGCCAGCAGCCGCAGCTCCGGGGAGCTGTTTTTT	CASSRSSGELFF	once	12	TRBV6-5	TRBJ2-2	.
TGTGCCAGCAGTTGGACAGGGGGTCAGCCCCAGCATTTT	CASSWTGGQPQHF	few	13	TRBV6-5	TRBJ1-5	TRBD1
TGTGCCAGCAGTTACTCGAGCGGGAGGATAAACAATGAGCAGTTCTTC	CASSYSSGRINNEQFF	few	16	TRBV6-6	TRBJ2-1	TRBD2
TGTGCCAGCACCCTTCGGGGGACGTACACAGATACGCAGTATTTT	CASTLRGTYTDTQYF	few	15	TRBV5-6	TRBJ2-3	.
TGTGCCAGCACCCAACCCGGGACAGGGGCAAACATTCAGTACTTC	CASTQPGTGANIQYF	.	15	TRBV5-5	TRBJ2-4	TRBD1
TGTGCCAGCTCACGTCGGGACAGCGTTTACAATGAGCAGTTCTTC	CASSRRDSVYNEQFF	.	15	TRBV18	TRBJ2-1	TRBD1
TGCGCCAGCAGCCACTTCGGGGCTCCTCTTACGCAGTATTTT	CASSHFGAPLTQYF	few	14	TRBV4-1	TRBJ2-3	.
TGCAGCGTCGACAGGGCCAATGAGCAGTTCTTC	CSVDRANEQFF	.	11	TRBV29-1	TRBJ2-1	TRBD1
TGCAGTGCTCGGGAAGAGGGACAGGGGGCGTATAATGAGCAGTTCTTC	CSAREEGQGAYNEQFF	few	16	TRBV20-1	TRBJ2-1	TRBD1
TGCAGTGCACCGGACAGGGCCGCTGAAGCTTTCTTT	CSAPDRAAEAFF	.	12	TRBV20-1	TRBJ1-1	TRBD1
TGTGCCAGCAGGCGCGCGATACCGGGACGGAGCGCAGATACGCAGTATTTT	CASRRAIPGRSADTQYF	once	17	TRBV6-1	TRBJ2-3	.
TGTGCCAGCAGCTTAAGACTAGCGGGGGGGCCGGTCAATGAGCAGTTCTTC	CASSLRLAGGPVNEQFF	.	17	TRBV7-2	TRBJ2-1	TRBD2
TGTGCCAGCAGCACCACCACAGGGGGCTGCACCTTC	CASSTTTGGCTF	.	12	TRBV7-2	TRBJ1-2	TRBD1
TGCGCCAGCAGCTTGCGGAGCGGGGGCCCCTACAATGAGCAGTTCTTC	CASSLRSGGPYNEQFF	.	16	TRBV5-1	TRBJ2-1	TRBD2
TGTGCCAGCAGCCATTCCGGGACAGGGACCTCCTACGAGCAGTACTTC	CASSHSGTGTSYEQYF	.	16	TRBV3-1	TRBJ2-7	TRBD1